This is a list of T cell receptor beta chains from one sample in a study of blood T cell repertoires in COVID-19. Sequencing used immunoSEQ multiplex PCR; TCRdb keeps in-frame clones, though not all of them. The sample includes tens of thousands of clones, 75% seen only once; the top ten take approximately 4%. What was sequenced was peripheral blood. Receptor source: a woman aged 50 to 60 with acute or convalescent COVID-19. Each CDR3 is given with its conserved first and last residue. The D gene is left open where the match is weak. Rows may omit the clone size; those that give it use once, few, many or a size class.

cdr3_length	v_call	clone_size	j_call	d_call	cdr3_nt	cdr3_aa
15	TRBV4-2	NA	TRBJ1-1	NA	TGTGCCAGCAGCCAAGATCGGGGAGGGGGAGTTGAAGCTTTCTTT	CASSQDRGGGVEAFF
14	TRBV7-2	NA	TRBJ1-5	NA	TGTGCCAGCAGCTCCCGGGGCGGGAGGCAGCCCCAGCATTTT	CASSSRGGRQPQHF
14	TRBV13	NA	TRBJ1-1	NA	TGTGCCAGCAGCTTAGGGCGTTCTTTCACTGAAGCTTTCTTT	CASSLGRSFTEAFF
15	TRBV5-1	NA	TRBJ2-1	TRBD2	TGCGCCAGCAGCTTACGGACTAGTCCGGGGGATGAGCAGTTCTTC	CASSLRTSPGDEQFF
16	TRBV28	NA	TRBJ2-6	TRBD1	TGTGCCAGCAGTCCGCCGGGACAGCCGGGCCCCAACGTCCTGACTTTC	CASSPPGQPGPNVLTF
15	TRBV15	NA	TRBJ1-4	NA	TGTGCCACCAGCAGATTGCAGGGTACAGATGAAAAACTGTTTTTT	CATSRLQGTDEKLFF
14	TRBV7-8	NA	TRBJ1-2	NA	TGTGCCAGCAGCTTAGTCGCAGGGGACTATGGCTACACCTTC	CASSLVAGDYGYTF
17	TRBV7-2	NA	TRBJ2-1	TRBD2	TGTGCCAGCAGCTTAGTCGCTAGCGGGGGCCCCTACAATGAGCAGTTCTTC	CASSLVASGGPYNEQFF
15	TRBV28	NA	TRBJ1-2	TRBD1	TGTGCCAGCAGTTCCTCCGGGACAGAGGAATCGGGCTACACCTTC	CASSSSGTEESGYTF
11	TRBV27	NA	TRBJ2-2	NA	TGTGCCAGCAGTTACTCCGGGGAGCTGTTTTTT	CASSYSGELFF
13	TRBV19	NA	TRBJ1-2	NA	TGTGCCAGTACGGCGGGGCCTCTGAATGGCTACACCTTC	CASTAGPLNGYTF
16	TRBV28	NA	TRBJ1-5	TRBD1	TGTGCCAGCAGCCAGGCAGGGGGACCGGCAAATCAGCCCCAGCATTTT	CASSQAGGPANQPQHF
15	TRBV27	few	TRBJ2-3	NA	TGTGCCAGCAGTTTGTTATTATCTAGCACAGATACGCAGTATTTT	CASSLLLSSTDTQYF
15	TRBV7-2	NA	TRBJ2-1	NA	TGTGCCAGCAGCTCGGACCGGGGATCCTACAATGAGCAGTTCTTC	CASSSDRGSYNEQFF
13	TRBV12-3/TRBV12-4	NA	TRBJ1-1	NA	TGTGCCAGCAGTCTGACGACGGGGACTGAAGCTTTCTTT	CASSLTTGTEAFF
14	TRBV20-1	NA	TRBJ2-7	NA	TGCAGTGCTAGTCTCGACTCAGTAACCTACGAGCAGTACTTC	CSASLDSVTYEQYF
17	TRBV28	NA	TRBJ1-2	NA	TGTGCCAGCAGGCGTAACCCGGCGAGGCTTCTTAACTATGGCTACACCTTC	CASRRNPARLLNYGYTF
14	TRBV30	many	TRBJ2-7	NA	TGTGCCTGGAGTGTTGGAGGGAGCTCCTACGAGCAGTACTTC	CAWSVGGSSYEQYF
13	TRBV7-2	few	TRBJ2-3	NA	TGTGCCAGCAGCGTTCCTAGCACAGATACGCAGTATTTT	CASSVPSTDTQYF
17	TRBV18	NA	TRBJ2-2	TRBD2	TGTGCCAGCTCACCACGAATTAGCGGGGGGAACACCGGGGAGCTGTTTTTT	CASSPRISGGNTGELFF
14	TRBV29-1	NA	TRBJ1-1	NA	TGCAACGTTGAGATGACGGGAGGGGACACTGAAGCTTTCTTT	CNVEMTGGDTEAFF
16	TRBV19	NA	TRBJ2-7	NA	TGTGCCAGTAGTACGCGGGTCGGACAGAGAGGCTACGAGCAGTACTTC	CASSTRVGQRGYEQYF
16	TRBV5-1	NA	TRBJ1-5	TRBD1	TGCGCCAGCAGCTTGGGGGGACAGGGGGATAATCAGCCCCAGCATTTT	CASSLGGQGDNQPQHF
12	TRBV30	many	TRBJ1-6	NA	TGTGCCTGGAACCAGCAGCTCGGGCCCCTCCACTTT	CAWNQQLGPLHF
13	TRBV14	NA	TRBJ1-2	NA	TGTGCCAGCAGCCTTGGAGGCTTTCGGGACTACACCTTC	CASSLGGFRDYTF
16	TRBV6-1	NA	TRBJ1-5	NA	TGTGCCAGCAGTGAATTACGGGGAGGTTTCAATCAGCCCCAGCATTTT	CASSELRGGFNQPQHF
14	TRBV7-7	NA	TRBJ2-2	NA	TGTGCCAGCAGCTTCAGGGGCGCTACCGGGGAGCTGTTTTTT	CASSFRGATGELFF
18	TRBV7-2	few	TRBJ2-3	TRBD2	TGTGCCAGCAGCTTACGCCCCACTAGCGGGGTGAGCACAGATACGCAGTATTTT	CASSLRPTSGVSTDTQYF
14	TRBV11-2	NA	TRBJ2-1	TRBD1	TGTGCCAGCATGCTACGGGGACAGTACAATGAGCAGTTCTTC	CASMLRGQYNEQFF
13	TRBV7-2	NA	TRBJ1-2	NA	TGTGCCAGCAGCTCCCAGGGTTTCTATGGCTACACCTTC	CASSSQGFYGYTF
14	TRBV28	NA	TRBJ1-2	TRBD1	TGTGCCAGCAGGGGGACAGGGGTTAACTATGGCTACACCTTC	CASRGTGVNYGYTF
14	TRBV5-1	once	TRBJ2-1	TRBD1	TGCGCCAGCAGCTACGGGACAGCGTACAATGAGCAGTTCTTC	CASSYGTAYNEQFF
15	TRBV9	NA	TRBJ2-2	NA	TGTGCCAGCAGCGTAGTGGCAGCGAACACCGGGGAGCTGTTTTTT	CASSVVAANTGELFF
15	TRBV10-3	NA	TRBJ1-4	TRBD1	TGTGCCATCAGTGATTACAGGGGTCCTAATGAAAAACTGTTTTTT	CAISDYRGPNEKLFF
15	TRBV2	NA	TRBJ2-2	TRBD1	TGTGCCAGCAGTCCCTGGACAGGGGTGAACGGGGAGCTGTTTTTT	CASSPWTGVNGELFF
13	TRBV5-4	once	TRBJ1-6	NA	TGTGCCAGCAGCCCGGGACAAGATTCACCCCTCCACTTT	CASSPGQDSPLHF
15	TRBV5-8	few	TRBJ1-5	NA	TGTGCCAGCAGCCCGGCGGGCAGCGCGGGTCAGCCCCAGCATTTT	CASSPAGSAGQPQHF
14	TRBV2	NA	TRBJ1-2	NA	TGTGCCAGCAGTGAGACGGGGGGCTACTATGGCTACACCTTC	CASSETGGYYGYTF
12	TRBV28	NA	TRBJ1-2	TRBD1	TGTGCCAGCAGTACAGGGGGCTATGGCTACACCTTC	CASSTGGYGYTF
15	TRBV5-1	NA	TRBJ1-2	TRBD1	TGCGCCAGCAGCTCCCAGGGACAGGCTAACTATGGCTACACCTTC	CASSSQGQANYGYTF
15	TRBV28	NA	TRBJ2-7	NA	TGTGCCAGCAGCCCAACCGGGGGAAGGAGCTACGAGCAGTACTTC	CASSPTGGRSYEQYF
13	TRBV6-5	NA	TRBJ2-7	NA	TGTGCCAGCACTGGAACAGGTAGCTACGAGCAGTACTTC	CASTGTGSYEQYF